The 10 T cell receptor beta chains below all came from one sample that was sequenced in a study of T-cell memory formation after mild COVID-19. TCRdb redid the calling of the 5' RACE reads with MiXCR, one entry per CDR3 protein. The sample carries around 300,000 distinct CDR3 sequences, 8.2% recorded once. Sequenced sample: PBMCs or a T cell subset sorted from them (not recorded which). The receptors here all came from a man aged 18 to 29 who had mild COVID-19 (a few samples of this study predate the infection). Cell type and time point are not known.

In its sample, this clonotype was seen many times. The rearrangement uses TRBV7-3 and TRBJ2-1; D remains unclear. In germline, CDR1 is SGHTA, CDR2 FQGTGA. The CDR3 covers 11 residues. Between the trimmed V and J ends, which lost 3 bases and 9 bases, there was a span of 6 bases. The CDR3 sequence: CASSFGGEQFF. CDR3 DNA: TGTGCCAGCAGCTTTGGTGGTGAGCAGTTCTTC.

This chain joins TRBV23-1 and TRBJ2-7; D gene unclear. TRBV23-1 is noted as an ORF with a role that remains uncertain. CDR3 size: 13 residues. V lost 8 bases to trimming and J lost 4 bases, with 15 bases between them. This CDR3 reads CASLQRGCYEQYF. The CDR3 DNA reads as TGCGCCAGCCTCCAGAGAGGTTGTTACGAGCAGTACTTC.

This clonotype was observed a handful of times. The chain combines TRBV5-1 with TRBJ2-7, with D uncertain. This CDR3 spans 11 amino acids. Trimming removed 6 bases from V and 1 base from J, with 5 bases in between. CDR1 is SGHRS, CDR2 YFSETQ, per germline. DNA for the CDR3: TGCGCCAGCATCGCATCCTACGAGCAGTACGTC. It encodes CASIASYEQYV.

V is TRBV6-1 and J is TRBJ1-5, with D tentatively TRBD1 (5 bases). Trimming shortened V by 0 bases and J by 5 bases, and 11 bases separated the two germline ends. Germline CDR1 is MNHNS and CDR2 is SASEGT. The length of the CDR3 is 15 residues. The CDR3 loop is CASSEARGIYQPQHF. The CDR3 coding sequence is TGTGCCAGCAGTGAAGCTCGGGGGATCTATCAGCCCCAGCATTTT.

The chain has TRBV6-5 and TRBJ1-1; 7 bases are a match to TRBD1. Germline loops: CDR1 MNHEY, CDR2 SVGAGI. V shed 9 bases, J shed 1 base, and the junction held 8 bases outside the gene matches. The CDR3 extends over 14 amino acids. CDR3 residues: CARVPRDRNTEAFF. As DNA, the CDR3 is TGTGCCAGGGTGCCCCGGGACAGGAACACTGAAGCTTTCTTT.

The chain couples TRBV19 to TRBJ1-2; 7 positions match TRBD1. The V gene end was trimmed by 7 bases and the J gene end by 8 bases; junction bases not matched to a gene: 16. The length of the CDR3 is 15 residues. Germline V lookup: CDR1 LNHDA, CDR2 SQIVND (reference sequence). The CDR3 here is CASTLSAGGHAGYTF. The CDR3 DNA sequence: TGTGCCAGTACTCTCTCGGCAGGGGGGCATGCCGGCTACACCTTC.

This clonotype was seen repeatedly, ten times or more. The V call is TRBV14, the J call TRBJ1-4, with D possibly being TRBD1 (6 bases). Germline assignment: CDR1 SGHDN and CDR2 FVKESK. V lost 5 bases, J lost 8 bases, and 15 bases lay in between. This CDR3 is 14 amino acids long. The CDR3 is CASSSTGLDEKLFF. CDR3 DNA sequence: TGTGCCAGCAGCTCTACAGGGCTTGACGAAAAACTGTTTTTT.

This clonotype has only a few counts. The V gene is TRBV5-1, the J gene TRBJ1-6; tentative D call: TRBD1 (5 bases). Trimming took off 0 bases at V and 7 bases at J, with 17 bases between the two ends. This CDR3 has 17 residues. CDR1 is SGHRS, CDR2 YFSETQ, per germline. This CDR3 is CASSLGPGREGNSPLHF. The CDR3 DNA reads TGCGCCAGCAGCTTGGGCCCGGGCAGGGAAGGAAATTCACCCCTCCACTTT.

The rearrangement links TRBV11-2 to TRBJ2-1; 10 bases line up with TRBD2. V shed 2 bases and J 7 bases; nucleotides not matched to a gene: 5. CDR1 SGHAT and CDR2 FQNNGV come from the germline V gene. The length of the CDR3 is 15 residues. DNA for the CDR3: TGTGCCAGCAGCTTACTAGCGGGAGTAGGGAATGAGCAGTTCTTC. Protein sequence: CASSLLAGVGNEQFF. Full variable domain (missing parts from reference TRBV11-2 and TRBJ2-1): EAGVAQSPRYKIIEKRQSVAFWCNPISGHATLYWYQQILGQGPKLLIQFQNNGVVDDSQLPKDRFSAERLKGVDSTLKIQPAKLEDSAVYLCASSLLAGVGNEQFFGPGTRLTVL.

This clonotype was recorded at least ten times. The chain couples TRBV7-2 to TRBJ1-2; 7 bases line up with TRBD1. Trimming at V came to 11 bases and at J to 8 bases, leaving 11 bases not matched to a gene. This CDR3 is 12 amino acids long. Germline V gene lookup returns CDR1 SGHTA and CDR2 FQGNSA. The CDR3 here is CAFPRGRSGYTF. The CDR3 DNA reads as TGTGCCTTCCCCAGGGGGAGATCAGGCTACACCTTC.